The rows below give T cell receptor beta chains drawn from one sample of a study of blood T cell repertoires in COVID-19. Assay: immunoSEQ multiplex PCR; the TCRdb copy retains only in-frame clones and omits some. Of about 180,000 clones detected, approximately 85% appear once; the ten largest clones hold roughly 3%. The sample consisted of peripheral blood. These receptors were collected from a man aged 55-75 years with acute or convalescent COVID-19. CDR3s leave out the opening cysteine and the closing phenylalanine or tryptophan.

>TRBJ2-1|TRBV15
ATSREGGRMHEQF
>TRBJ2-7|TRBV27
ASSFTLAASYEQY
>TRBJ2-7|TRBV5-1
ASSATGTGRKVSYEQY
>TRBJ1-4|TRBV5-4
ASSTRTGSNTEKLF
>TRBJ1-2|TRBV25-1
ASSEHGAGYT
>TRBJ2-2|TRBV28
ASYLGQYTGELF
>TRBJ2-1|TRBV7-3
ASSPDRETYNEQF
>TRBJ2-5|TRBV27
ASSLKGWGLAGEWGETQY
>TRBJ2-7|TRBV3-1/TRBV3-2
ASSQMAGGPRYEQY
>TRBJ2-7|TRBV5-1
ASSFGRDRVDEQY
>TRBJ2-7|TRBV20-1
SASPSGINSYEQY
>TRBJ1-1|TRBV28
ASSLSAHTEAF
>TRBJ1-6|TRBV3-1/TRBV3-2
ASRRQGGNSPLH
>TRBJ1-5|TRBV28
ASSLAHINQPQH
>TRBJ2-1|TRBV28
ASSNPRAGGQNEQF
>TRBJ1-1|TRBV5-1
ASSPTPGQGQAAF
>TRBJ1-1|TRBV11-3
ASSLVGDSGGTNTEAF
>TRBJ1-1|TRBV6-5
ASSYRGGTEAF
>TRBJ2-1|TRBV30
ARTGSSYNEQF
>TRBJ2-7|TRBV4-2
ASSQGLTGTGTYEQY
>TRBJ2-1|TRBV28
ASRESGDNEQF
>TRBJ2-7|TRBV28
ASGHSPYEQY
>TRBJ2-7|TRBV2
ASSLNQGYEQY
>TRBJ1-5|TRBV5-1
ASSLEIGGNQPQH
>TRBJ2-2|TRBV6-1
ASTDKVAGNTGELF
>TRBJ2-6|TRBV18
ASSTGVSGANVLT
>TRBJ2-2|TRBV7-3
ASSPGSSTGGTGELF
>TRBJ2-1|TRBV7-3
ASSSPDFWGNEQF
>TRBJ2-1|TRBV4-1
ASSQARDSLNNEQF
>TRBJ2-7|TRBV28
ASAGTGTYEQY
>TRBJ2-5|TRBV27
ASSLVGAQETQY
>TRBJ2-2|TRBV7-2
ASILLNGGTGELF
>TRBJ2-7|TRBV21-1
ASSHPTSGYEQY
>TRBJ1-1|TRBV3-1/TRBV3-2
ASSQGTGAGTEAF
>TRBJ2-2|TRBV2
ASSERLSKPTGELF
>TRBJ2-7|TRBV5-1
ASSGGTGVHEQY
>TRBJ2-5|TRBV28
ASSARDRRYGTQY
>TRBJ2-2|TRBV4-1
ASSQDLAGGPGTGELF
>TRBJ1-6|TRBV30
AWSVTRTSSYNSPLH
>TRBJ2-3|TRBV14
ASSPTIRSTDTQY